This T cell receptor beta chain was obtained from a study of T cell responses to AZD1222 COVID-19 vaccine. Broader study findings: Among the donors, most were white British and more were female, and clonal diversity was possibly underestimated. In the spike-specific TCR repertoire, nearly half reportedly target unmutated variant regions. Vaccine-related CD4 TCRs covered spike, predominating at 160-218 and 743-854. After two AZD1222 doses, spike-specific TCR breadth and depth rose versus day 0.

The germline CDR1 and CDR2 sequences are SSHAT and FNYEAQ (reference sequence). The CDR3 covers 15 residues. As concerns this clone: Its specificity is not known. Sequence at one end of the junction differs from germline and may be a read error.

Repertoires were generated with immunoSEQ multiplex PCR, while TCRdb's copy carries only in-frame clones and drops some. Among some 180,000 clones listed, roughly 92% were seen once. The specimen comprised peripheral blood, sampled on day 0 of AZD1222 vaccination. The receptor was derived from an adult in good health. V usage is TRBV7-7 and J usage is TRBJ2-3; TRBD2 matches at 7 bases. CDR3 region: CASSPLAVSTDTQYF. The DNA for the CDR3 is TGTGCTAGCAGCCCGCTAGCGGTTAGCACAGATACGCAGTATTTT. The whole variable domain, remainder taken from reference TRBV7-7 and TRBJ2-3, is GAGVSQSPRYKVTKRGQDVTLRCDPISSHATLYWYQQALGQGPEFLTYFNYEAQPDKSGLPSDRFSAERPEGSISTLTIQRTEQRDSAMYRCASSPLAVSTDTQYFGPGTRLTVL.